This T cell receptor (beta chain) originates from a study of OX40 agonist ivuxolimab in advanced cancers. The V gene's germline CDR1 is SGDLS and CDR2 YYNGEE. This CDR3 has 14 amino acids. V dropped 0 bases and J dropped 10 bases, with 13 bases sitting between them. Findings and limits, study-wide: The mean number of expanded clones was higher in CD8+ T cells than in CD4+. Determination of antigen specificity was not performed for the expanded peripheral T cells. At doses 0.1 to 3.0 mg/kg, CD4+ and CD8+ clones expanded.

Using immunoSEQ multiplex PCR, the repertoire was profiled, and TCRdb retains in-frame clones only, with some absent. The table has some 95,000 clones, roughly 89% seen once. To note about this clone: Its target is unknown.

V gene TRBV9 combines with J gene TRBJ1-4, with a tentative D call TRBD1 (5 bases). The specimen was CD4+ or CD8+ T cells sorted from blood, collected in a trial of the OX40 agonist ivuxolimab. The receptor's source is an adult with an advanced solid tumor such as melanoma, head and neck, liver or kidney cancer. CDR3 bases: TGTGCCAGCAGCGTAGGTGGTACTGGGGGAAAACTGTTTTTT. Protein sequence: CASSVGGTGGKLFF.